The 15 T cell receptor beta chains reported below all come from one sample, sequenced in a study of blood T cells in healthy people across ages. The authors ran a second PCR of roughly 6 to 12 cycles using a sample-barcoded 5' primer and a J-beta primer mix. TCRdb fed the 5' RACE reads into MiXCR, producing one record per CDR3 protein. The table records hundreds of thousands of distinct CDR3 sequences, roughly 21% of them present only once. Sequencing was carried out using blood. The source of these receptors is a man in his 70s in good health.

This clonotype came up a few times. The chain joins TRBV7-3 to TRBJ2-1, with D possibly being TRBD2 (7 bases). CDR1 is SGHTA and CDR2 is FQGTGA in the germline V gene. CDR3 length equals 16 residues. V was trimmed by 0 bases and J by 6 bases, leaving 15 bases between them. CDR3 bases: TGTGCCAGCAGCTTAACCAGGGGAGGGAGTAGCAATGAGCAGTTCTTC. Protein sequence: CASSLTRGGSSNEQFF.

V is TRBV12-3 or TRBV12-4 and J is TRBJ2-7; D is perhaps TRBD1 or TRBD2 (6 bases each). The CDR3 extends over 13 amino acids. V was cut by 5 bases and J by 5 bases, with 13 bases left in between. In DNA form, the CDR3 reads TGTGCCAGCAGTCCTGTGGGGGGCGACGAGCAGTACTTC. Residues: CASSPVGGDEQYF.

This chain connects TRBV12-3 or TRBV12-4 to TRBJ1-6; the D is unclear. The CDR3 totals 13 residues. The V and J ends lost 5 bases and 8 bases respectively, with 10 bases between them. CDR3 loop: CASSPLADSPLHF. Here the CDR3 DNA reads TGTGCCAGCAGTCCCCTCGCGGATTCACCCCTCCACTTT.

As DNA, the CDR3 is TGTGCCAGCAGTGAAAGACAGAACCGCCAAGAGACCCAGTACTTC. Translation gives CASSERQNRQETQYF. V usage is TRBV2 and J usage is TRBJ2-5, with D perhaps matching TRBD1 (5 bases). The germline gives CDR1 SNHLY, CDR2 FYNNEI. The CDR3 runs to 15 residues. Between the trimmed V and J ends, which lost 2 bases and 1 base, there was a span of 11 bases.

The CDR3 sequence is CASSFNGGATDTQYF. CDR3 nucleotide sequence: TGTGCCAGCAGTTTTAACGGGGGCGCCACAGATACGCAGTATTTT. V usage is TRBV12-3 or TRBV12-4 and J usage is TRBJ2-3; either TRBD1 or TRBD2 may supply D (6 bases each). Trimming took off 3 bases at V and 2 bases at J, with 12 bases between the two ends. This CDR3 has 15 amino acids.

In this sample, this clonotype turned up a few times. The chain uses TRBV6-5 and TRBJ1-2; 8 bases align to TRBD1. This CDR3 is built from 18 residues. Germline CDR1 reads MNHEY; CDR2 reads SVGAGI. The junction had 10 bases not matched to a gene; V was cut back by 0 bases and J by 1 base. The DNA of the CDR3 is TGTGCCAGCAGTTACTCCGGGGGACAGGCGGTGAATAACTATGGCTACACCTTC. Its protein product is CASSYSGGQAVNNYGYTF.

The V gene is TRBV2, the J gene TRBJ2-2; D unclear. The CDR3 has 16 residues. V lost 0 bases and J 7 bases, leaving 15 bases between the germline ends. Germline loops: CDR1 SNHLY, CDR2 FYNNEI. The chain's CDR3 is CASSEALWQRGGELFF. CDR3 DNA: TGTGCCAGCAGTGAAGCGCTATGGCAACGTGGCGGGGAGCTGTTTTTT.

The table lists this clonotype with a few counts. The V and J genes are TRBV7-8 and TRBJ2-3, with a weak D call TRBD2 (6 bases). V lost 5 bases to trimming and J lost 4 bases, with 13 bases between them. CDR1 and CDR2 (germline): SGHVS, FQNEAQ. The CDR3 totals 14 residues. Written as DNA, the CDR3 is TGTGCCAGCAGCGGAGCGCGGGGCGCAGATACGCAGTATTTT. Protein product: CASSGARGADTQYF.

In its sample, this clonotype was seen many times. V is TRBV20-1 and J is TRBJ2-3; D remains ambiguous. Germline CDR1 reads DFQATT; CDR2 reads SNEGSKA (reference sequence). The CDR3 runs 12 residues. V gave up 3 bases and J gave up 2 bases, with 6 bases separating them. In DNA, the CDR3 is TGCAGTGCTAGCGGAGCCACAGATACGCAGTATTTT. This encodes CSASGATDTQYF.

This clonotype was seen many times. The rearrangement links TRBV3-1 to TRBJ1-5; D gene ambiguous. Trimming took off 1 base at V and 3 bases at J, with 7 bases between the two ends. CDR1 is LGHDT, CDR2 YNNKEL, per germline (reference sequence). The CDR3 totals 14 residues. Written as DNA, the CDR3 is TGTGCCAGCAGCCAAGGTATCGACAATCAGCCCCAGCATTTT. Translation: CASSQGIDNQPQHF.

The chain has TRBV4-2 and TRBJ2-7; D perhaps matches TRBD2 (7 bases). This CDR3 has 16 amino acids. Per the germline V gene, CDR1 is LGHNA and CDR2 is YNFKEQ. V was trimmed by 1 base and J by 0 bases, leaving 13 bases between them. The CDR3 spells CASSQGGGGLSYEQYF. CDR3 coding DNA: TGTGCCAGCAGCCAAGGAGGCGGGGGCCTCTCCTACGAGCAGTACTTC.

This clonotype was found a few times. The chain uses TRBV7-9 and TRBJ1-5; 9 bases align to TRBD1. With V trimmed by 5 bases and J by 2 bases, 16 bases remained unmatched. The CDR3 is made up of 19 amino acids. Looked up from germline, CDR1 is SEHNR and CDR2 is FQNEAQ (reference sequence). The CDR3 loop reads CASSPIGGGQGGGNQPQHF. For the CDR3, the DNA is TGTGCCAGCAGCCCTATTGGAGGGGGACAGGGAGGAGGCAATCAGCCCCAGCATTTT.

Details on this clonotype: The junction differs from germline at one of its ends, possibly a read error. The V and J genes are TRBV4-1 and TRBJ2-3, with 14 bases that match TRBD2. The CDR3 has 19 residues. Looked up from germline, CDR1 is MGHRA and CDR2 is YSYEKL. CDR3 bases: TGCGCCGGCAGCACCCCCGGGACTAGCGGGAGCCAATCCACACATACGCAGTATTTT. Its translation: CAGSTPGTSGSQSTHTQYF.

The J gene is TRBJ2-5, the V gene TRBV7-8; 9 nucleotides agree with TRBD1. The germline CDR1 and CDR2 sequences are SGHVS and FQNEAQ. The CDR3 loop spans 20 amino acids. V shed 1 base, J shed 3 bases, and the junction held 18 bases outside the gene matches. The CDR3 loop is CASSLEGLGLRTGDEETQYF. For the CDR3, the DNA is TGTGCCAGCAGCTTAGAGGGTTTGGGCTTGAGGACAGGGGATGAAGAGACCCAGTACTTC. The whole variable domain, remainder taken from reference TRBV7-8 and TRBJ2-5, is GAGVSQSPRYKVAKRGQDVALRCDPISGHVSLFWYQQALGQGPEFLTYFQNEAQLDKSGLPSDRFFAERPEGSVSTLKIQRTQQEDSAVYLCASSLEGLGLRTGDEETQYFGPGTRLLVL.

A note on this clonotype: The junction shows a germline mismatch at one end, possibly a read error. The CDR3 DNA reads TGCGCCAGCAGCTTGGATTCGGGGGGCAAACAGCCCCAGCATTTT. Its protein product is CASSLDSGGKQPQHF. This sequence joins TRBV5-1 and TRBJ1-5, with D possibly being TRBD1 (6 bases). The CDR3 extends over 15 amino acids. Germline V lookup: CDR1 SGHRS, CDR2 YFSETQ.